A selection of T cell receptor beta chains follows, all from one sample in a study of shared clonotypes between healthy human individuals. Only in-frame clones appear in the TCRdb table, and some are missing; sequencing was by immunoSEQ multiplex PCR. The sample lists approximately 1.4 million clones, approximately 98% occurring once. Sequencing was performed on naive CD4+ T cells sorted from blood. These receptors came from a man aged 25 to 40 in good health. Each CDR3 is given with its conserved first and last residue. The D gene is left open where the match is weak. Size values are once, few and many counts, or a class for expanded clones, and some rows have none.

V	J	size	D	DNA	CDR3
TRBV5-6	TRBJ2-6	once	TRBD1	TGTGCCAGCAGCCCCCGGACAGGGTACTCTGGGGCCAACGTCCTGACTTTC	CASSPRTGYSGANVLTF
TRBV5-1	TRBJ2-7	NA	TRBD1	TGCGCCAGCAGCTGGACAGGGGGCCGGTACGAGCAGTACTTC	CASSWTGGRYEQYF
TRBV11-2	TRBJ2-1	NA	TRBD2	TGTGCCAGCAGCTTAGATTGGGGACTAGCTCTGAATGAGCAGTTCTTC	CASSLDWGLALNEQFF
TRBV6-1	TRBJ1-5	once	NA	TGTGCCAGCAGTGAAAGAGGTCGGGGATACAATCAGCCCCAGCATTTT	CASSERGRGYNQPQHF
TRBV5-1	TRBJ2-7	NA	TRBD2	TGCGCCAGCAGCTTGGGCAGCGGGAGGCCGGGGGAGCAGTACTTC	CASSLGSGRPGEQYF
TRBV7-9	TRBJ2-6	NA	NA	TGTGCCAGCAGCTTAGGCACAGGGTTGGACAACGTCCTGACTTTC	CASSLGTGLDNVLTF
TRBV9	TRBJ2-4	NA	NA	TGTGCCAGCAGCGTAGATGGTCGCACCCACATTCAGTACTTC	CASSVDGRTHIQYF
TRBV18	TRBJ2-2	NA	NA	TGTGCCAGCTCACCAGTGGGGGTGAACACCGGGGAGCTGTTTTTT	CASSPVGVNTGELFF
TRBV9	TRBJ2-2	NA	TRBD1	TGTGCCAGCAGAGCCGGGACAGCAAACACCGGGGAGCTGTTTTTT	CASRAGTANTGELFF
TRBV18	TRBJ2-1	once	NA	TGTGCCAGCTCACCACAACTAGTGGTGGGCAATGAGCAGTTCTTC	CASSPQLVVGNEQFF
TRBV28	TRBJ2-1	NA	TRBD2	TGTGCCACCGCAGAAGATCTAGCGGGTTACAATGAGCAGTTCTTC	CATAEDLAGYNEQFF
TRBV14	TRBJ1-2	NA	NA	TGTGCCAGCAGCCAGATCCAGGGAGGAGGTTATGGCTACACCTTC	CASSQIQGGGYGYTF
TRBV28	TRBJ2-1	NA	NA	TGTGCCAGCAGTTTAGTCCACAATGAGCAGTTCTTC	CASSLVHNEQFF
TRBV19	TRBJ1-4	NA	TRBD1	TGTGCCAGTAGTATAGACCACGGGACAGGGAATGAAAAACTGTTTTTT	CASSIDHGTGNEKLFF
TRBV28	TRBJ2-1	NA	TRBD1	TGTGCCAGCAGTTTAAGTGGTTGGCAGGGGGCCTACAATGAGCAGTTCTTC	CASSLSGWQGAYNEQFF
TRBV27	TRBJ2-5	NA	TRBD2	TGTGCCAGCAGGGGCGGGAGATGGGAGACCCAGTACTTC	CASRGGRWETQYF
TRBV5-3	TRBJ1-4	NA	NA	TGTGCCAGACCGGGCCCAAGGGAAAAACTGTTTTTT	CARPGPREKLFF
TRBV11-3	TRBJ2-5	NA	NA	TGTGCCAGCAGCTTAGATGGAGGAGAGATACAAGAGACCCAGTACTTC	CASSLDGGEIQETQYF
TRBV5-1	TRBJ2-7	NA	TRBD1	TGCGCCAGCAGCTTGGTTGGGACAGGGGGCTTCGAGCAGTACTTC	CASSLVGTGGFEQYF
TRBV2	TRBJ2-7	NA	NA	TGTGCCAGCAGCGAGGGGACCTCGCCCTACGAGCAGTACTTC	CASSEGTSPYEQYF
TRBV7-7	TRBJ2-1	once	NA	TGTGCTAGCAGCCCCAGAGCGACCTACAATGAGCAGTTCTTC	CASSPRATYNEQFF
TRBV6-1	TRBJ1-2	NA	TRBD1	TGTGCCAGCAGTGCGCAGGGGGCGCATGGCTACACCTTC	CASSAQGAHGYTF
TRBV28	TRBJ1-2	NA	NA	TGTGCCAGCAGAAAGGACAGATCTAACTATGGCTACACCTTC	CASRKDRSNYGYTF
TRBV27	TRBJ1-2	NA	NA	TGTGCCAGCAGTTTATCTGCGGCAAATGCTAACTATGGCTACACCTTC	CASSLSAANANYGYTF
TRBV19	TRBJ2-5	NA	TRBD1	TGTGCCAGTAAATGGACAGGGGGCGGAGAGACCCAGTACTTC	CASKWTGGGETQYF
TRBV15	TRBJ2-3	NA	TRBD2	TGTGCCACCAGGAGAAGTAGCGGGAGCACAGATACGCAGTATTTT	CATRRSSGSTDTQYF
TRBV7-2	TRBJ2-2	NA	TRBD2	TGTGCCAGCAGAGGGACTAGCGGACCCACCGGGGAGCTGTTTTTT	CASRGTSGPTGELFF
TRBV18	TRBJ2-5	NA	NA	TGTGCCAGCTCACCACTCCGGCCCGAGACCCAGTACTTC	CASSPLRPETQYF
TRBV15	TRBJ2-1	NA	TRBD2	TGTGCCACCAGCAGAGAAGTGACTAGCTTCGTTTTCTTC	CATSREVTSFVFF
TRBV6-1	TRBJ2-7	NA	TRBD2	TGTGCCAGCAGGGTAGCGGGAGGGCCGACCGCGCAGTACTTC	CASRVAGGPTAQYF
TRBV6-5	TRBJ1-1	once	TRBD1	TGTGCCAGCAGTTCTCGGACAGGGGTGAACACTGAAGCTTTCTTT	CASSSRTGVNTEAFF
TRBV5-1	TRBJ2-7	NA	NA	TGCGCCAGCAGCTTGGTTCCTAGCCTGACCTACGAGCAGTACTTC	CASSLVPSLTYEQYF
TRBV28	TRBJ2-1	NA	TRBD1	TGTGCCAGCAGTTTTACCGGGACAGGGATTGATGAGCAGTTCTTC	CASSFTGTGIDEQFF
TRBV4-1	TRBJ2-7	NA	NA	TGCGCCAGCAGCCAAGTGGGCATCCGGCGAAGTGGGGACGAGCAGTACTTC	CASSQVGIRRSGDEQYF
TRBV5-1	TRBJ2-1	NA	TRBD2	TGCGCCAGCAGCTTGGGGAGCGGGAGACACAATGAGCAGTTCTTC	CASSLGSGRHNEQFF
TRBV30	TRBJ2-3	NA	NA	TGTGCCTGGAGCTTGAGGGGTACAGATACGCAGTATTTT	CAWSLRGTDTQYF
TRBV5-1	TRBJ1-1	NA	NA	TGCGCCAGCAGCCTGGAGACAGGCATCACTGAAGCTTTCTTT	CASSLETGITEAFF
TRBV5-1	TRBJ2-2	NA	TRBD1	TGCGCCAGCAGCTTGAAGGGTCAGGGGGCCGGGGAGCTGTTTTTT	CASSLKGQGAGELFF
TRBV27	TRBJ2-1	NA	NA	TGTGCCACCTCCTCACAGGGTTACTACAATGAGCAGTTCTTC	CATSSQGYYNEQFF
TRBV5-8	TRBJ1-1	NA	TRBD1	TGTGCCAGCAGCCTTAAAGACAGGGTGAACACTGAAGCTTTCTTT	CASSLKDRVNTEAFF
TRBV13	TRBJ2-1	NA	NA	TGTGCCAGCCGTGGGCGGAGCTCCTACAATGAGCAGTTCTTC	CASRGRSSYNEQFF
TRBV10-3	TRBJ2-6	NA	NA	TGTGCCACGGCGCCCGGGGCCAACGTCCTGACTTTC	CATAPGANVLTF
TRBV27	TRBJ2-3	NA	NA	TGTGCCAGCAGTTTCGAGGGAGCTAGAGATACGCAGTATTTT	CASSFEGARDTQYF
TRBV18	TRBJ2-1	NA	NA	TGTGCCAGCTCCGCCCGCGGGGCCGAATACAATGAGCAGTTCTTC	CASSARGAEYNEQFF
TRBV2	TRBJ2-1	NA	NA	TGTGCCAGCAGCCCTAAGACTACCGTCAATGAGCAGTTCTTC	CASSPKTTVNEQFF
TRBV5-1	TRBJ2-2	NA	TRBD2	TGCGCCAGCAGCTTGGTAGCGGGAGGGCCTTCCACCGGGGAGCTGTTTTTT	CASSLVAGGPSTGELFF
TRBV7-8	TRBJ1-4	NA	TRBD1	TGTGCCAGCAGCTTAGAGGGACAGGGGGCGCCGGGTGAAAAACTGTTTTTT	CASSLEGQGAPGEKLFF
TRBV5-1	TRBJ2-5	NA	NA	TGCGCCAGCAGCCCGTGGACCCAAGAGACCCAGTACTTC	CASSPWTQETQYF
TRBV18	TRBJ1-5	NA	NA	TGTGCCAGCTCACTTTCCGATCAGCCCCAGCATTTT	CASSLSDQPQHF